The 27 T cell receptor beta chains presented below share a single source sample, sequenced in a study of cytomegalovirus exposure and HLA in healthy donors. 60 Vbeta and 13 Jbeta primers were used in PCR. Assay used: immunoSEQ multiplex PCR; TCRdb lists only in-frame clones, some missing. In the table there are roughly 100,000 clones, roughly four fifths of which are singletons. The sequencing input was PBMCs. The receptors were sampled from a male donor in good health and CMV-seropositive.

The genes are TRBV2 and TRBJ1-1; 9 nucleotides match TRBD1. Germline CDR1 is SNHLY and CDR2 is FYNNEI. CDR3 length equals 16 residues. V was pared by 9 bases and J by 4 bases, with 15 bases of the junction left unmatched. CDR3 sequence: CASPPRGQGHSTEAFF. CDR3 DNA: TGTGCCAGTCCACCCAGGGGACAGGGACATTCCACTGAAGCTTTCTTT. Full variable domain (outside the CDR3, taken from reference TRBV2 and TRBJ1-1): EPEVTQTPSHQVTQMGQEVILRCVPISNHLYFYWYRQILGQKVEFLVSFYNNEISEKSEIFDDQFSVERPDGSNFTLKIRSTKLEDSAMYFCASPPRGQGHSTEAFFGQGTRLTVV.

This sequence joins TRBV6-6 and TRBJ2-5; a possible D gene is TRBD1 (5 bases). Between the trimmed V and J ends, which lost 6 bases and 5 bases, there was a span of 13 bases. The CDR3 loop spans 13 amino acids. CDR1 is MNHNY and CDR2 is SVGAGI in the germline V gene (reference sequence). The CDR3 nucleotides are TGTGCCAGCAGGCGCCAGGGTGGCGAGACCCAGTACTTC. Amino acid sequence: CASRRQGGETQYF.

The chain's CDR3 is CASSHGAGGLHEQYF. In nucleotides, the CDR3 is TGTGCCAGCAGCCATGGGGCGGGGGGGCTCCACGAGCAGTACTTC. The V and J genes are TRBV28 and TRBJ2-7; 9 positions agree with TRBD2. This CDR3 is 15 amino acids long. In germline, CDR1 is MDHEN, CDR2 SYDVKM. V gave up 6 bases and J gave up 5 bases; unmatched junction bases: 11. The variable domain in full, with the rest retrieved from reference TRBV28 and TRBJ2-7, is DVKVTQSSRYLVKRTGEKVFLECVQDMDHENMFWYRQDPGLGLRLIYFSYDVKMKEKGDIPEGYSVSREKKERFSLILESASTNQTSMYLCASSHGAGGLHEQYFGPGTRLTVT.

The chain carries TRBV27 and TRBJ1-1, with TRBD1 as a possible D gene (5 bases). The V gene's germline CDR1 is MNHEY and CDR2 SMNVEV (reference sequence). Trimming shortened V by 5 bases and J by 6 bases, and 16 bases separated the two germline ends. This CDR3 comprises 14 residues. In DNA, the CDR3 is TGTGCCAGCAGTGTTACAGGTATTGTCTCTGAAGCTTTCTTT. Translating it yields CASSVTGIVSEAFF.

J is TRBJ2-3 and V is TRBV15; no clear D. The CDR3 consists of 13 residues. The V gene's germline CDR1 is LNHNV and CDR2 YYDKDF (reference sequence). V was clipped by 5 bases and J by 5 bases, with 11 bases between them. The CDR3 is CATSEEGGDTQYF. The CDR3 DNA reads TGTGCCACCAGCGAGGAAGGTGGAGATACGCAGTATTTT.

V is TRBV4-1 and J is TRBJ2-3; a possible D gene is TRBD1 (6 bases). The CDR3 sequence is 18 residues long. Germline assignment: CDR1 MGHRA and CDR2 YSYEKL. Trimming took 0 bases from V and 5 from J, leaving 21 bases between them. DNA for the CDR3: TGCGCCAGCAGCCAAGATCAGTCGGGACACCAAACGGAAGATACGCAGTATTTT. This encodes CASSQDQSGHQTEDTQYF.

The V call is TRBV5-6, the J call TRBJ1-2; 7 bases map to TRBD1. V shed 1 base, J shed 8 bases, and the junction held 5 bases outside the gene matches. The CDR3 runs 13 residues. The germline V gene has CDR1 SGHDT and CDR2 YYEEEE. The CDR3 spells CASSLPGQRGYTF. Here the CDR3 DNA reads TGTGCCAGCAGCTTGCCGGGACAGAGGGGCTACACCTTC.

This chain uses TRBV5-1 with TRBJ2-7; TRBD2 matches at 9 bases. In germline, CDR1 is SGHRS, CDR2 YFSETQ. The CDR3 spans 16 residues. V lost 2 bases, J lost 5 bases, and 11 bases stayed unmatched. The CDR3 DNA follows: TGCGCCAGCAGCTTTACGACGCGGGAGGGCCTCAACGAGCAGTACTTC. Translated: CASSFTTREGLNEQYF.

J is TRBJ2-1 and V is TRBV23-1; the D gene is possibly TRBD2 (7 bases). TRBV23-1 has ORF status, its function being uncertain. This CDR3 contains 16 residues. Deletions cut 0 bases from V and 6 bases from J, with 15 bases between. The CDR3 region is CASSQSAGAPGNEQFF. The CDR3 coding sequence is TGCGCCAGCAGTCAATCTGCGGGGGCCCCGGGCAATGAGCAGTTCTTC.

As for this clone: At one of its ends the junction is not consistent with the germline gene, which may arise from a read error. The J gene is TRBJ2-2, the V gene TRBV7-7, with D perhaps TRBD2 (6 bases). CDR3 length: 15 amino acids. Germline V gene data show CDR1 as SSHAT and CDR2 as FNYEAQ (reference sequence). The CDR3 reads CASSPGRGDTGELFF. The CDR3 DNA reads TGTGCTAGCAGCCCCGGGAGAGGTGACACCGGGGAGCTGTTTTTT.

This sequence joins TRBV6-6 and TRBJ1-2; 8 bases are shared with TRBD1. The CDR3 is made up of 15 amino acids. CDR1 is MNHNY and CDR2 is SVGAGI in the germline V gene (reference sequence). V dropped 5 bases and J dropped 4; count of bases not matched to a gene: 9. The CDR3 DNA sequence: TGTGCCAGCAGTCCCCGGACAGGGATGGGCTATGGCTACACCTTC. This encodes CASSPRTGMGYGYTF.

This sequence joins TRBV7-9 and TRBJ2-7, with D tentatively TRBD1 (6 bases). The CDR3 extends over 14 amino acids. V lost 5 bases, J lost 1 base, and 12 bases lay in between. Germline loops: CDR1 SEHNR, CDR2 FQNEAQ (reference sequence). Written as DNA, the CDR3 is TGTGCCAGCAGCGCCCGGACAGCTTCCTACGAGCAGTACTTC. Translated: CASSARTASYEQYF. Using reference TRBV7-9 and TRBJ2-7 for the parts outside the CDR3, the full variable domain is DTGVSQNPRHKITKRGQNVTFRCDPISEHNRLYWYRQTLGQGPEFLTYFQNEAQLEKSRLLSDRFSAERPKGSFSTLEIQRTEQGDSAMYLCASSARTASYEQYFGPGTRLTVT.

The gene calls are TRBV6-5 and TRBJ1-1; D is undetermined. The CDR3 totals 15 residues. The V gene lost 6 bases and the J gene lost 0 bases, with 14 bases spanning the gap. Germline CDR1 and CDR2: MNHEY and SVGAGI. The CDR3 coding sequence is TGTGCCAGCAGGGAGGGAGACGGACTGAACACTGAAGCTTTCTTT. It is translated as CASREGDGLNTEAFF.

V is TRBV4-1 and J is TRBJ2-1; 9 nucleotides match TRBD2. Germline V gene sequence: CDR1 MGHRA, CDR2 YSYEKL. The CDR3 has 15 amino acids. After removal of 4 bases from V and 7 bases from J, the junction contained 8 bases not matched to a gene. The chain's CDR3 is CASSLGAREGNEQFF. Here the CDR3 DNA reads TGCGCCAGCAGCCTAGGAGCGCGGGAGGGAAATGAGCAGTTCTTC.

In this sample, this clone turned up a few times. The rearrangement links TRBV7-8 to TRBJ1-1; 7 bases are a match to TRBD1. Germline V gene sequence: CDR1 SGHVS, CDR2 FQNEAQ. The CDR3 has 14 amino acids. Unmatched junction bases numbered 13, after V lost 5 bases and J lost 10 bases. CDR3 coding DNA: TGTGCCAGCAGCAGAACTCGGGACAGAGGTCCAGCTTTCTTT. Protein sequence: CASSRTRDRGPAFF.

The chain employs TRBV19 and TRBJ1-1, with D possibly TRBD1 on 5 matching bases. The CDR3 is made up of 14 amino acids. Germline CDR1 is LNHDA and CDR2 is SQIVND (reference sequence). Trimming removed 1 base from V and 6 bases from J, with 12 bases in between. This CDR3 is CASSIGPGIAEAFF. CDR3 coding DNA: TGTGCCAGTAGTATAGGACCAGGGATTGCTGAAGCTTTCTTT.

This clone has just a few counts. The CDR3 DNA follows: TGCGCCAGCAGGCCGGGACAGGATAGCAATCAGCCCCAGCATTTT. Translating it yields CASRPGQDSNQPQHF. The rearrangement uses TRBV23-1 and TRBJ1-5; 8 bases are a match to TRBD1. TRBV23-1 is known as an ORF, though its function is uncertain. The CDR3 totals 15 residues. V trimming: 6 bases; J trimming: 0 bases; junction bases outside the gene matches: 4.

This chain connects TRBV28 to TRBJ2-5; D gene unclear. V was cut by 5 bases and J by 4 bases, with 23 bases left in between. The CDR3 has 17 residues. The germline V gene has CDR1 MDHEN and CDR2 SYDVKM. The CDR3, as DNA: TGTGCCAGCAGTCCAATCCGCGCCCACTACACCTTAGAGACCCAGTACTTC. It codes for CASSPIRAHYTLETQYF.

The chain uses TRBV28 and TRBJ2-7; 11 nucleotides agree with TRBD2. The J segment lost 4 bases and the V segment lost 5 bases, leaving 7 bases of the junction unmatched. The germline V gene encodes CDR1 MDHEN and CDR2 SYDVKM. This CDR3 has 15 residues. The CDR3, as DNA: TGTGCCAGCAGTCCAGGGACTAGCGGACAGTACGAGCAGTACTTC. It is translated as CASSPGTSGQYEQYF.

The chain is built from TRBV7-8 and TRBJ2-1, with TRBD2 matching 14 bases. With 5 bases clipped from V and 0 bases from J, the junction kept 6 bases outside the gene matches. Per germline, CDR1 SGHVS and CDR2 FQNEAQ. The CDR3 is 18 amino acids. CDR3 sequence (DNA): TGTGCCAGCAGCCATGGACTAGCGGGAGGACCCTCCTACAATGAGCAGTTCTTC. Translating gives CASSHGLAGGPSYNEQFF.

The V and J genes are TRBV5-1 and TRBJ1-1, with 7 bases that match TRBD1. This CDR3 spans 13 amino acids. V lost 4 bases to trimming and J lost 3 bases; unmatched junction nucleotides: 3. Germline CDR1 reads SGHRS; CDR2 reads YFSETQ. The CDR3 coding sequence is TGCGCCAGCAGCGCTGACAGGGACACTGAAGCTTTCTTT. This translates into CASSADRDTEAFF.

This clone came up once. One end of the junction fails to match germline, which may point to a read error. The same CDR3 also results from other DNA sequences found in this sample. The chain has TRBV5-1 and TRBJ1-1, with unresolved D. Per the germline V gene, CDR1 is SGHRS and CDR2 is YFSETQ. This CDR3 has 14 amino acids. Here the CDR3 reads CASDRTEGGTEAFF. CDR3 nucleotides: TGTGCCAGCGACCGGACGGAAGGAGGCACTGAAGCTTTCTTT. Full variable domain (outside the CDR3, taken from reference TRBV5-1 and TRBJ1-1): KAGVTQTPRYLIKTRGQQVTLSCSPISGHRSVSWYQQTPGQGLQFLFEYFSETQRNKGNFPGRFSGRQFSNSRSEMNVSTLELGDSALYLCASDRTEGGTEAFFGQGTRLTVV.

The sample holds a few counts of this clone. The V call is TRBV2, the J call TRBJ1-5; 8 bases match TRBD1. Germline trimming cut 6 bases from V and 1 base from J; bases unmatched to any gene: 5. Germline V gene sequence: CDR1 SNHLY, CDR2 FYNNEI. The CDR3 is 15 residues long. The CDR3 region is CASSTRTGSNQPQHF. CDR3 coding DNA: TGTGCCAGCAGCACCAGGACAGGGAGCAATCAGCCCCAGCATTTT.

This clone was counted between two and nine times. The V call is TRBV19, the J call TRBJ2-6, with 9 bases aligning to TRBD1. CDR1 LNHDA and CDR2 SQIVND come from the germline V gene (reference sequence). There are 18 residues in the CDR3. V shed 4 bases, J shed 0 bases, and the junction held 7 bases outside the gene matches. The CDR3 is CASSTGTGNPSGANVLTF. The CDR3 region has the DNA TGTGCCAGTAGTACAGGGACAGGGAATCCCTCTGGGGCCAACGTCCTGACTTTC.

The J gene is TRBJ1-1, the V gene TRBV5-5; 7 bases agree with TRBD1. Germline V lookup: CDR1 SGHKS, CDR2 YYEKEE (reference sequence). This CDR3 has 15 residues. V lost 1 base and J lost 1; bases outside the gene matches: 4. CDR3 residues: CASSLSRQGNTEAFF. The DNA of the CDR3 is TGTGCCAGCAGCTTGTCCCGACAGGGGAACACTGAAGCTTTCTTT.

The chain is built from TRBV19 and TRBJ2-3, with 15 positions matching TRBD2. Germline V lookup: CDR1 LNHDA, CDR2 SQIVND (reference sequence). This CDR3 spans 17 amino acids. With V trimmed by 4 bases and J by 0 bases, 2 bases remained unmatched. CDR3 coding DNA: TGTGCCAGTAGTACCGGGACTAGCGGGGGGAGCACAGATACGCAGTATTTT. Translating gives CASSTGTSGGSTDTQYF.

This clone came up a few times. The genes are TRBV4-3 and TRBJ2-7; a weak D match, TRBD1 (5 bases). Germline assignment: CDR1 LGHNA and CDR2 YSLEER. This CDR3 comprises 14 residues. V lost 3 bases and J lost 7, with 16 bases in between. CDR3 in amino acids: CASSHNSGHWEQYF. The DNA for the CDR3 is TGCGCCAGCAGCCATAATTCAGGGCATTGGGAGCAGTACTTC.